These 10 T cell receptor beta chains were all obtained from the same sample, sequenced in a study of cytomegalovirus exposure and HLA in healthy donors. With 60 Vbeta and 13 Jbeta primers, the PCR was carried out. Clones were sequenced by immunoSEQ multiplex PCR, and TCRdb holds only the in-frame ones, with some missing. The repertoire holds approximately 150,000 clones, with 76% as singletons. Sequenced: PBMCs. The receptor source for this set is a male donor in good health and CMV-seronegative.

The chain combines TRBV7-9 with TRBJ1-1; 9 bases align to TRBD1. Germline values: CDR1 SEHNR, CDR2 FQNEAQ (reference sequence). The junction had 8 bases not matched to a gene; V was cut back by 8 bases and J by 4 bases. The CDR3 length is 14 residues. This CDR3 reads CASGVGQGFTEAFF. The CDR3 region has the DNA TGTGCCAGCGGGGTGGGACAGGGATTCACTGAAGCTTTCTTT.

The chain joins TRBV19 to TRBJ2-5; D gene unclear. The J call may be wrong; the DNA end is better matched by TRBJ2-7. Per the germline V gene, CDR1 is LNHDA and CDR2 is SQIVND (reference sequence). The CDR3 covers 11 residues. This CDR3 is CASRPCYEQYF. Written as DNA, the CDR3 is TGTGCCAGTAGACCTTGCTACGAGCAGTACTTC.

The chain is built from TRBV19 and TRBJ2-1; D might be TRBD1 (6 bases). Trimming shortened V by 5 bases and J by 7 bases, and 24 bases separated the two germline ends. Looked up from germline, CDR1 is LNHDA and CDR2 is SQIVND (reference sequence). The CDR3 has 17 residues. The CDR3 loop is CASSSSQGHRPMNEQFF. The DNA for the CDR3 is TGTGCCAGTAGTTCGAGTCAGGGACACCGGCCGATGAATGAGCAGTTCTTC. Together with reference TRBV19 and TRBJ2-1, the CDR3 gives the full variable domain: DGGITQSPKYLFRKEGQNVTLSCEQNLNHDAMYWYRQDPGQGLRLIYYSQIVNDFQKGDIAEGYSVSREKKESFPLTVTSAQKNPTAFYLCASSSSQGHRPMNEQFFGPGTRLTVL.

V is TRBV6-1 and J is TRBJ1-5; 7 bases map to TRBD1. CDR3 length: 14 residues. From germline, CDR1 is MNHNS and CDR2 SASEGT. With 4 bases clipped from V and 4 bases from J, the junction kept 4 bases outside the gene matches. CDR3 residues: CASSAYRGNQPQHF. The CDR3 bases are TGTGCCAGCAGTGCCTACAGGGGTAATCAGCCCCAGCATTTT.

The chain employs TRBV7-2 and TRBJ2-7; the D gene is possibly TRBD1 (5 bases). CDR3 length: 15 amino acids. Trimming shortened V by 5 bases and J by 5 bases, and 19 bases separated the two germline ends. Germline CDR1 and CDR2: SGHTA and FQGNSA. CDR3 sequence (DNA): TGTGCCAGCAGCCCTCGTAGGGGCCGGGTCCACGAGCAGTACTTC. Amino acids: CASSPRRGRVHEQYF. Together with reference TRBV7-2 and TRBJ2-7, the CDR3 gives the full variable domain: GAGVSQSPSNKVTEKGKDVELRCDPISGHTALYWYRQSLGQGLEFLIYFQGNSAPDKSGLPSDRFSAERTGGSVSTLTIQRTQQEDSAVYLCASSPRRGRVHEQYFGPGTRLTVT.

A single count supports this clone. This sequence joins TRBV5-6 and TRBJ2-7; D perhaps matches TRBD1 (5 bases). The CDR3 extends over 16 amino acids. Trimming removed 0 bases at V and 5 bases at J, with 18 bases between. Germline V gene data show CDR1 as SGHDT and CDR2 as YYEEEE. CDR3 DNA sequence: TGTGCCAGCAGCTTGGTGGTCAGGGCTAGGTCTAACGAGCAGTACTTC. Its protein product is CASSLVVRARSNEQYF. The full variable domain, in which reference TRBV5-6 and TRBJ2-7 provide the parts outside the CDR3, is DAGVTQSPTHLIKTRGQQVTLRCSPKSGHDTVSWYQQALGQGPQFIFQYYEEEERQRGNFPDRFSGHQFPNYSSELNVNALLLGDSALYLCASSLVVRARSNEQYFGPGTRLTVT.

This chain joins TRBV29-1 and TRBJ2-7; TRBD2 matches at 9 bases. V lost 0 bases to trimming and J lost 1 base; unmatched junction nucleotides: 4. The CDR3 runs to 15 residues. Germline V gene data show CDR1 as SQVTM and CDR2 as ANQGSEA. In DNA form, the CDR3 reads TGCAGCGTTGAAGATAGGAGCGGGGGGTCCTACGAGCAGTACTTC. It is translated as CSVEDRSGGSYEQYF.

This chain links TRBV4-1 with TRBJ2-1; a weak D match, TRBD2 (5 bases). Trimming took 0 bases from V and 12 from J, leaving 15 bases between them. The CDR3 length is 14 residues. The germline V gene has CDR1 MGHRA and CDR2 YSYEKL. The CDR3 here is CASSQEGTTSGQFF. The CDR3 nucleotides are TGCGCCAGCAGCCAAGAGGGAACTACGAGCGGGCAGTTCTTC.

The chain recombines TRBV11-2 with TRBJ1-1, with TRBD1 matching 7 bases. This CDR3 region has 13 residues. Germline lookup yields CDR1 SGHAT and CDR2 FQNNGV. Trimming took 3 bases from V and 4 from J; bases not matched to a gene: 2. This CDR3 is CASSFSGGTEAFF. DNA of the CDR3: TGTGCCAGCAGCTTTTCAGGGGGCACTGAAGCTTTCTTT. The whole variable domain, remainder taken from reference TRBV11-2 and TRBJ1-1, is EAGVAQSPRYKIIEKRQSVAFWCNPISGHATLYWYQQILGQGPKLLIQFQNNGVVDDSQLPKDRFSAERLKGVDSTLKIQPAKLEDSAVYLCASSFSGGTEAFFGQGTRLTVV.

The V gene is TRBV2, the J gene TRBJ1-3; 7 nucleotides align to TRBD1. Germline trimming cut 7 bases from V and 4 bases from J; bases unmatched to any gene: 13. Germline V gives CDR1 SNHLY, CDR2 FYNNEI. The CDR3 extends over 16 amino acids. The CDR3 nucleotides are TGTGCCAGCATGGTTAACAGGGGAGTTCGGGGAAACACCATATATTTT. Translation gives CASMVNRGVRGNTIYF. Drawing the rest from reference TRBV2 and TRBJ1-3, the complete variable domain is EPEVTQTPSHQVTQMGQEVILRCVPISNHLYFYWYRQILGQKVEFLVSFYNNEISEKSEIFDDQFSVERPDGSNFTLKIRSTKLEDSAMYFCASMVNRGVRGNTIYFGEGSWLTVV.